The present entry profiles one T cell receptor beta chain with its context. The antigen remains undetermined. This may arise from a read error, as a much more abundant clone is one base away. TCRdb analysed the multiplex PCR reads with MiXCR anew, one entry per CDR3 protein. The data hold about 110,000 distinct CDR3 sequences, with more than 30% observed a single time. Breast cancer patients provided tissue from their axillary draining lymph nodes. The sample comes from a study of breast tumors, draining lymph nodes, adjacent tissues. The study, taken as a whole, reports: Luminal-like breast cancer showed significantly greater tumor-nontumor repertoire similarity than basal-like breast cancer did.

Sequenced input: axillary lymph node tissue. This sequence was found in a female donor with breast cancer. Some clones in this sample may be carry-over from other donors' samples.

CDR3 DNA: TGTGCCAGCAGTGAAAGGTCCGGAGGCTCTGGAAACACCATATGTTTT. Translation: CASSERSGGSGNTICF. The J gene is TRBJ1-3, the V gene TRBV6-1; D ambiguous. The CDR3 runs 16 residues. CDR1 and CDR2 (germline): MNHNS, SASEGT.